This T cell receptor beta chain was captured in a study of blood T cells in healthy people across ages. A J-beta primer mix and a sample-barcoded 5' primer were used in a second PCR of roughly 6 to 11 cycles. TCRdb redid the calling of the 5' RACE reads with MiXCR, one entry per CDR3 protein. The sample records approximately 1.5 million distinct CDR3 sequences, roughly 30% being singletons. With 0 bases removed from V and 0 bases from J, the gap between germline ends came to 8 bases. Germline V gene sequence: CDR1 ENHRY, CDR2 SYGVKD. The CDR3 totals 15 residues. This clonotype has just a few counts. The clonotype originates from a woman aged 25 to 39 in good health. The sequencing sample was made of blood. This chain joins TRBV10-3 and TRBJ1-1, with D maybe TRBD1 (6 bases). CDR3 sequence reads: CAISESNRVNTEAFF. The DNA for the CDR3 is TGTGCCATCAGTGAGTCGAACAGGGTGAACACTGAAGCTTTCTTT.